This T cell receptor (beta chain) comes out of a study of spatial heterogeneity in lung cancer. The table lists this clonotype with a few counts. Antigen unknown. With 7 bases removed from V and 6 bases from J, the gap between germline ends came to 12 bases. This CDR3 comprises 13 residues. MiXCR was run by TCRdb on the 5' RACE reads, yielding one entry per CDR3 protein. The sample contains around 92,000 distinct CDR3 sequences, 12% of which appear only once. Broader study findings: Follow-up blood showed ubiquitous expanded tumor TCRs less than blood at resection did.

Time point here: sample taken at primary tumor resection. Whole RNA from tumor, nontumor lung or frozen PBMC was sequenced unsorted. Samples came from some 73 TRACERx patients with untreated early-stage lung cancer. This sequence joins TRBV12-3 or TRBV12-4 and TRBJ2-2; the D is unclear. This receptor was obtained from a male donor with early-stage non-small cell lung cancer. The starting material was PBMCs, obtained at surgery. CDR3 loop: CASIVPPAGELFF. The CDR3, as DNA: TGTGCCAGCATCGTCCCACCGGCCGGGGAGCTGTTTTTT.